Following are 16 T cell receptor beta chains from one sample sequenced in a study of T cell responses to AZD1222 COVID-19 vaccine. The data were produced by immunoSEQ multiplex PCR, yet TCRdb's version contains in-frame clones alone and is incomplete. The table shows 100,000 to 150,000 clones, with 80% to 90% occurring only once. This specimen was peripheral blood, taken on day 0 of AZD1222 vaccination. These receptors all stem from an adult in good health.

This clone came up a few times. The junction departs from germline at one end; a sequencing error may be responsible. The chain employs TRBV7-7 and TRBJ2-1; D remains unclear. Germline-derived CDR1 and CDR2 are SSHAT and FNYEAQ (reference sequence). The CDR3 extends over 16 amino acids. The CDR3: CASSLSGQTPYNEQFF. CDR3 nucleotide sequence: TGTGCTAGCAGCTTATCGGGCCAAACACCTTACAATGAGCAGTTCTTC.

The gene calls are TRBV6-1 and TRBJ2-7; TRBD2 is a possible D gene (5 bases). The CDR3 loop spans 13 amino acids. V lost 2 bases, J lost 7 bases, and 12 bases lay in between. Germline V CDR1 and CDR2: MNHNS, SASEGT. The CDR3 loop is CASSETPSGEQYF. CDR3 bases: TGTGCCAGCAGTGAAACCCCGTCGGGGGAGCAGTACTTC.

The chain couples TRBV2 to TRBJ2-2; D is unresolved. V was cut by 7 bases and J by 3 bases, with 9 bases left in between. The germline CDR1 and CDR2 sequences are SNHLY and FYNNEI. This CDR3 is built from 13 residues. CDR3 DNA: TGTGCCAGCATGGCAGCCTACACCGGGGAGCTGTTTTTT. Translated, it gives CASMAAYTGELFF.

The V and J genes are TRBV19 and TRBJ1-2; perhaps TRBD1 as D (5 bases). CDR3 length: 13 amino acids. CDR1 and CDR2 from the germline V gene are LNHDA and SQIVND (reference sequence). Deletions cut 10 bases from V and 4 bases from J, with 16 bases between. CDR3 residues: CATSGTAPYGYTF. The CDR3 DNA sequence: TGTGCCACCTCAGGGACGGCCCCCTATGGCTACACCTTC.

CDR3 loop: CASRTSGAENQPQHF. The CDR3 nucleotides are TGTGCCAGTAGGACGTCAGGGGCTGAAAATCAGCCCCAGCATTTT. The chain joins TRBV19 to TRBJ1-5; possible D gene TRBD1, 6 bases. Germline V gives CDR1 LNHDA, CDR2 SQIVND (reference sequence). The ends were cut back, 6 bases at V and 4 bases at J, with 16 bases in the middle. This CDR3 comprises 15 residues. Based on the CDR3 plus reference TRBV19 and TRBJ1-5, the full variable domain is DGGITQSPKYLFRKEGQNVTLSCEQNLNHDAMYWYRQDPGQGLRLIYYSQIVNDFQKGDIAEGYSVSREKKESFPLTVTSAQKNPTAFYLCASRTSGAENQPQHFGDGTRLSIL.

The V and J genes are TRBV30 and TRBJ1-4; D not certain. The germline V and J ends were trimmed by 8 bases and 4 bases, with 17 bases remaining between them. The CDR3 is 14 amino acids. CDR1 GTSNPN and CDR2 SVGIG come from the germline V gene (reference sequence). The CDR3 nucleotides read TGTGCCGGAAACCGGGAGTGGGGTAATGAAAAACTGTTTTTT. This codes for CAGNREWGNEKLFF.

V is TRBV5-6 and J is TRBJ1-3; 7 bases map to TRBD1. After removal of 4 bases from V and 6 bases from J, the junction contained 7 bases not matched to a gene. Germline V gene lookup returns CDR1 SGHDT and CDR2 YYEEEE. CDR3 length equals 14 residues. The CDR3 loop reads CASSGRDRENTIYF. CDR3 in DNA: TGTGCCAGCAGCGGCCGGGACAGAGAAAACACCATATATTTT. Complete variable domain (other parts from reference TRBV5-6 and TRBJ1-3): DAGVTQSPTHLIKTRGQQVTLRCSPKSGHDTVSWYQQALGQGPQFIFQYYEEEERQRGNFPDRFSGHQFPNYSSELNVNALLLGDSALYLCASSGRDRENTIYFGEGSWLTVV.

The CDR3 region has the DNA TGTGCCAGCAGCCCGGGACTAGCGGGAGGGCTGCTTGGGGGTACGCAGTATTTT. Translation: CASSPGLAGGLLGGTQYF. The gene calls are TRBV7-8 and TRBJ2-3, with 16 positions matching TRBD2. Unmatched junction bases numbered 13, after V lost 5 bases and J lost 8 bases. Germline V gene sequence: CDR1 SGHVS, CDR2 FQNEAQ. This CDR3 spans 18 amino acids. The full variable domain, its missing parts supplied by reference TRBV7-8 and TRBJ2-3, is GAGVSQSPRYKVAKRGQDVALRCDPISGHVSLFWYQQALGQGPEFLTYFQNEAQLDKSGLPSDRFFAERPEGSVSTLKIQRTQQEDSAVYLCASSPGLAGGLLGGTQYFGPGTRLTVL.

The J gene is TRBJ1-2, the V gene TRBV27, with D maybe TRBD1 (5 bases). The ends were cut back, 5 bases at V and 4 bases at J, with 14 bases in the middle. Germline V gene sequence: CDR1 MNHEY, CDR2 SMNVEV (reference sequence). This CDR3 is built from 14 residues. CDR3 coding DNA: TGTGCCAGCAGTCCCCGGGGACTGACCTATGGCTACACCTTC. Protein: CASSPRGLTYGYTF.

This chain uses TRBV6-6 with TRBJ1-2, with 8 bases that match TRBD1. Germline loops: CDR1 MNHNY, CDR2 SVGAGI (reference sequence). The junction had 7 bases not matched to a gene; V was cut back by 5 bases and J by 5 bases. The CDR3 covers 14 residues. CDR3 protein: CASSPGQGSYGYTF. In DNA form, the CDR3 reads TGTGCCAGCAGTCCCGGACAGGGAAGTTATGGCTACACCTTC.

This clone was seen a handful of times. The V call is TRBV5-1, the J call TRBJ2-2, with D perhaps TRBD1 or TRBD2 (5 bases each). CDR1 and CDR2 (germline): SGHRS, YFSETQ. The CDR3 runs to 17 residues. Between the trimmed V and J ends, which lost 4 bases and 5 bases, there was a span of 21 bases. The CDR3 nucleotides read TGCGCCAGCAGCAACGGGCGAGGGGCGGCTATGACCGGGGAGCTGTTTTTT. Amino acids: CASSNGRGAAMTGELFF.

This clone has just a few counts. This chain joins TRBV12-3 or TRBV12-4 and TRBJ1-2, with unresolved D. This CDR3 spans 12 amino acids. Trimming removed 6 bases from V and 8 bases from J, with 13 bases in between. CDR3 region: CASSPGPWGYTF. The DNA for the CDR3 is TGTGCCAGCAGCCCGGGCCCCTGGGGCTACACCTTC.

As DNA, the CDR3 is TGCGCCAGCAGCTTGAGGCTTGGACAGGGGGTTGGAGATACGCAGTATTTT. This translates into CASSLRLGQGVGDTQYF. The genes are TRBV5-1 and TRBJ2-3, with TRBD1 matching 10 bases. The CDR3 sequence is 17 residues long. After removal of 1 base from V and 5 bases from J, the junction contained 10 bases not matched to a gene. The germline CDR1 and CDR2 sequences are SGHRS and YFSETQ. The variable domain in full, with the rest retrieved from reference TRBV5-1 and TRBJ2-3, is KAGVTQTPRYLIKTRGQQVTLSCSPISGHRSVSWYQQTPGQGLQFLFEYFSETQRNKGNFPGRFSGRQFSNSRSEMNVSTLELGDSALYLCASSLRLGQGVGDTQYFGPGTRLTVL.

J is TRBJ1-1 and V is TRBV5-1, with D tentatively TRBD1 (5 bases). The CDR3 spans 15 residues. V dropped 0 bases and J dropped 0 bases, with 9 bases sitting between them. The germline gives CDR1 SGHRS, CDR2 YFSETQ. The CDR3 bases are TGCGCCAGCAGCTTGGGACAGACCATGAACACTGAAGCTTTCTTT. Its translation: CASSLGQTMNTEAFF.

The CDR3 region is CASSPQGTETQYF. DNA of the CDR3: TGTGCCAGCAGTCCCCAGGGGACGGAGACCCAGTACTTC. The chain combines TRBV25-1 with TRBJ2-5; TRBD1 is a possible D gene (6 bases). The CDR3 totals 13 residues. CDR1 and CDR2 from the germline V gene are MGHDK and SYGVNS. Trimming pared 5 bases from V and 5 bases from J, leaving 12 bases between.

The chain combines TRBV7-2 with TRBJ2-7; the match to TRBD2 covers 9 bases. CDR3 length: 15 residues. CDR1 SGHTA and CDR2 FQGNSA come from the germline V gene. J was trimmed by 9 bases and V by 3 bases; bases with no gene match: 12. The CDR3 sequence: CASSFLTSGVGVQYF. The CDR3 DNA reads TGTGCCAGCAGCTTTCTGACTAGCGGCGTGGGGGTGCAGTACTTC. Full variable domain (outside the CDR3, taken from reference TRBV7-2 and TRBJ2-7): GAGVSQSPSNKVTEKGKDVELRCDPISGHTALYWYRQSLGQGLEFLIYFQGNSAPDKSGLPSDRFSAERTGGSVSTLTIQRTQQEDSAVYLCASSFLTSGVGVQYFGPGTRLTVT.